The clone carrying this T cell receptor (beta chain) appeared a few times. Its specificity is unknown. This entry is derived from a study of T cells in localized non-small cell lung cancer. Whole-study findings and limits: Heterogeneity remains possible, as sequencing covered one tumor region only. Highest T cell clonality was seen in uninvolved adjacent lung, surpassing that measured in tumor.

The ends were cut back, 6 bases at V and 2 bases at J, with 14 bases in the middle. CDR1 and CDR2 from the germline V gene are SGHAT and FQDESV (reference sequence). This CDR3 region has 15 residues. Method: immunoSEQ multiplex PCR; TCRdb's copy keeps in-frame clones and lacks some. The sample contains about 9,600 clones, under 55% of which appear only once. The chain carries TRBV11-1 and TRBJ1-5; D perhaps matches TRBD1 (6 bases). This clonotype originated in a woman aged 35 to 69 with stage I lung adenocarcinoma. The material sequenced was lymph node tissue, taken before any cancer treatment. The CDR3 is CASSIQGMGNQPQHF. The CDR3 nucleotides read TGTGCCAGCAGTATACAGGGAATGGGCAATCAGCCCCAGCATTTT.